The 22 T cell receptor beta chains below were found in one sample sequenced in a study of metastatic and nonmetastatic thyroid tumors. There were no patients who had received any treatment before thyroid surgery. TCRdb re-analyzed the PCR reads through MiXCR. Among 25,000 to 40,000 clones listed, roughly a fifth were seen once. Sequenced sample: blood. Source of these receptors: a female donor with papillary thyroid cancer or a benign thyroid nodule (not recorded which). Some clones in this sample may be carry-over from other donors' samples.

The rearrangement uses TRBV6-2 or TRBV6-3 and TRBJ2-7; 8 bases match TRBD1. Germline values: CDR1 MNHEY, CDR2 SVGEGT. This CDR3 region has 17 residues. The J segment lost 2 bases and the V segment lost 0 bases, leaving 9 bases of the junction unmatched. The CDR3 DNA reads TGTGCCAGCAGTTACTCGTCTTTTCGGACAGGGACCTACGAGCAGTACTTC. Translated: CASSYSSFRTGTYEQYF.

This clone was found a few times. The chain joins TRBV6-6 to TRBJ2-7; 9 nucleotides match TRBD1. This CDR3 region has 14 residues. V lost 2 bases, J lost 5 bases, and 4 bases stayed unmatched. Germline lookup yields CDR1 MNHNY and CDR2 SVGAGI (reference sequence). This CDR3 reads CASSYRDRVDEQYF. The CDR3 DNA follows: TGTGCCAGCAGTTACCGGGACAGGGTCGACGAGCAGTACTTC.

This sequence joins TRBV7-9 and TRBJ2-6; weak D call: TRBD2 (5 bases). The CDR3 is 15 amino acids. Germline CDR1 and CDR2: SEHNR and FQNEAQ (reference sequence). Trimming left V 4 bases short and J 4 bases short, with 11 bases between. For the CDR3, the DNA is TGTGCCAGCAGCTCCCTGAGGGTGGGGGCCAACGTCCTGACTTTC. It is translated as CASSSLRVGANVLTF.

CDR3 in amino acids: CASSQGGGGQPQHF. The CDR3 DNA sequence: TGTGCCAGCAGTCAAGGGGGGGGCGGTCAGCCCCAGCATTTT. This chain connects TRBV6-1 to TRBJ1-5; D possibly corresponds to TRBD1 (6 bases). Germline CDR1 is MNHNS and CDR2 is SASEGT. V was trimmed by 5 bases and J by 6 bases, leaving 14 bases between them. The CDR3 covers 14 residues.

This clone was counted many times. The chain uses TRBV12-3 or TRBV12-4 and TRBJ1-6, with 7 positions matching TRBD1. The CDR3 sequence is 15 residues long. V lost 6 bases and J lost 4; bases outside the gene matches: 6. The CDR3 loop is CASRAPGQYNSPLHF. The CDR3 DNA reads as TGTGCCAGCAGAGCACCGGGACAGTATAATTCACCCCTCCACTTT.

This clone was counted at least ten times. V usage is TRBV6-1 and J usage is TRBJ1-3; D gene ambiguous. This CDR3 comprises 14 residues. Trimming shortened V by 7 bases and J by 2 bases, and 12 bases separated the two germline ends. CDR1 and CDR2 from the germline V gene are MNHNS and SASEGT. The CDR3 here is CASTKTLPGNTIYF. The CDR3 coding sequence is TGTGCCAGCACCAAGACCCTACCTGGAAACACCATATATTTT.

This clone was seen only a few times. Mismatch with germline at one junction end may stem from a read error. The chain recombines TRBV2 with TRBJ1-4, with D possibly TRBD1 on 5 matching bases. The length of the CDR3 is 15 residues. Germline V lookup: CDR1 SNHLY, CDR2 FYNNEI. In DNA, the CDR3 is TGTGCCAGCACTGGGACCAGTCAAACTAATGAAAAATTGTTTTTT. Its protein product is CASTGTSQTNEKLFF.

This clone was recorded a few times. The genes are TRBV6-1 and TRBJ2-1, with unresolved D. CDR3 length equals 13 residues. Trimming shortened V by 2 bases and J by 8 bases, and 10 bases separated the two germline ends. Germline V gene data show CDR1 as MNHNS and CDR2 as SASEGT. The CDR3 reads CASSEIGRDEQFF. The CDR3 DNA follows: TGTGCCAGCAGTGAAATAGGAAGGGATGAGCAGTTCTTC.

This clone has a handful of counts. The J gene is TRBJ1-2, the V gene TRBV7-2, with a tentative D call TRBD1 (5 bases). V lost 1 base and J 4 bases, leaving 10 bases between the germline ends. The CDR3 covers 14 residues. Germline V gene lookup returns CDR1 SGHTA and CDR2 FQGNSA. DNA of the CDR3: TGTGCCAGCAGCTTAGGGGGCAGTTCCTATGGCTACACCTTC. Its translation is CASSLGGSSYGYTF.

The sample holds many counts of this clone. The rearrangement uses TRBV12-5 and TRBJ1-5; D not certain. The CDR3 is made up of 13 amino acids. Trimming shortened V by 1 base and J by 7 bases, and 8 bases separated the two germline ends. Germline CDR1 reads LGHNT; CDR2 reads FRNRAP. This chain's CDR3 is CASGLGGYQPQHF. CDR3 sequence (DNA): TGTGCTAGTGGTTTGGGTGGTTACCAGCCCCAGCATTTT.

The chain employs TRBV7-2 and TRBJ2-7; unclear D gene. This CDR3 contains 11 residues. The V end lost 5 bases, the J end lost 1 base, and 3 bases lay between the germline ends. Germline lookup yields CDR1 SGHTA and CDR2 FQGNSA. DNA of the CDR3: TGTGCCAGCAGCATTTCCTACGAGCAGTACTTC. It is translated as CASSISYEQYF.

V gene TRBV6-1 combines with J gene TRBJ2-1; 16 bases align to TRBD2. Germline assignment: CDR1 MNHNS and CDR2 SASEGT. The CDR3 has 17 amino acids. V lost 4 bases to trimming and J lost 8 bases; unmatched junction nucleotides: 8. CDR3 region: CASSGGTSGGAGDEQFF. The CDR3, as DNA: TGTGCCAGCAGTGGAGGGACTAGCGGGGGGGCCGGGGATGAGCAGTTCTTC.

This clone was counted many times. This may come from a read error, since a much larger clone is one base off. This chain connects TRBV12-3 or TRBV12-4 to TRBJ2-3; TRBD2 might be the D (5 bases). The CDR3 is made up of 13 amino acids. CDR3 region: CAGSLLGADTQYF. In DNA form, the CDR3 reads TGTGCCGGCAGTTTATTGGGAGCAGATACGCAGTATTTT.

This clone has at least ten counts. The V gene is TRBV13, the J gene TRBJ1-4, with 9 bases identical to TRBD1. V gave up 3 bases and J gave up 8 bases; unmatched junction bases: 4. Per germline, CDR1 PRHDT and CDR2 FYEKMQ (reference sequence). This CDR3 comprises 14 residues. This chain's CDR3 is CASSFRTGVEKLFF. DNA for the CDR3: TGTGCCAGCAGCTTTCGGACAGGGGTCGAAAAACTGTTTTTT.

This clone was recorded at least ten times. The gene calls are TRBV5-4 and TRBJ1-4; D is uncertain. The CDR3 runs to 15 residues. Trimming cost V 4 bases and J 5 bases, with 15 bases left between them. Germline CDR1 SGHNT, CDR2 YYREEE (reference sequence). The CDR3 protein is CASSGTGLRNEKLFF. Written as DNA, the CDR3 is TGTGCCAGCAGCGGAACCGGGCTCAGGAATGAAAAACTGTTTTTT.

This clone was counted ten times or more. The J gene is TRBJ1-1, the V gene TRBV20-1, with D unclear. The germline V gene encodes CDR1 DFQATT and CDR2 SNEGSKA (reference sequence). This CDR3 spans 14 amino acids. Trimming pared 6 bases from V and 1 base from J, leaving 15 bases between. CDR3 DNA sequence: TGCAGTGCCCTGGCAAATTCGGGGAACACTGAAGCTTTCTTT. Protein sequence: CSALANSGNTEAFF.

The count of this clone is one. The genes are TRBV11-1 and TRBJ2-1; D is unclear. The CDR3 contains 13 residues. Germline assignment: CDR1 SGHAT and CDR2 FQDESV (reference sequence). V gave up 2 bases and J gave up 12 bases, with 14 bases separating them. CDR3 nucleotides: TGTGCCAGCAGCTTAAACATCGAGACTCCGCAGTTCTTC. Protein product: CASSLNIETPQFF.

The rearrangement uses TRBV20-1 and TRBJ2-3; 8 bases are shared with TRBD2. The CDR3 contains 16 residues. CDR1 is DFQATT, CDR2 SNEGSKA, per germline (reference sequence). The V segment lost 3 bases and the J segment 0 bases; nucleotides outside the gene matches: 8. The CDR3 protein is CSASEGRGASTDTQYF. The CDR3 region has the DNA TGCAGTGCTAGTGAGGGGCGGGGGGCTAGCACAGATACGCAGTATTTT.

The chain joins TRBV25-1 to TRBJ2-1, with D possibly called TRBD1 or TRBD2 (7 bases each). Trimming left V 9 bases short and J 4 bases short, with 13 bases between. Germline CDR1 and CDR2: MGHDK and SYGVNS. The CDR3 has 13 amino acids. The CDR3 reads CASARGGYNEQFF. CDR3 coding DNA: TGTGCCAGTGCCAGGGGGGGGTACAATGAGCAGTTCTTC. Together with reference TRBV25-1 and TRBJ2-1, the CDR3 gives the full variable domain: EADIYQTPRYLVIGTGKKITLECSQTMGHDKMYWYQQDPGMELHLIHYSYGVNSTEKGDLSSESTVSRIRTEHFPLTLESARPSHTSQYLCASARGGYNEQFFGPGTRLTVL.

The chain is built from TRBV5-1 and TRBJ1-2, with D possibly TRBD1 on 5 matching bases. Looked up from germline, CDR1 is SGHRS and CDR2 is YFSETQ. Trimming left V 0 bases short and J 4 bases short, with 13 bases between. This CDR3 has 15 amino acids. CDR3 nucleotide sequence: TGCGCCAGCAGCTTGGGGGGCGCGGGTGGCTATGGCTACACCTTC. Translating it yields CASSLGGAGGYGYTF.

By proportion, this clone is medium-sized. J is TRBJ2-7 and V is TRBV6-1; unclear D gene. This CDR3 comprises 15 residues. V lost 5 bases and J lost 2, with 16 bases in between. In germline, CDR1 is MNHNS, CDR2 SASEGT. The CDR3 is CASSSFRRNPYEQYF. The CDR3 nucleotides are TGTGCCAGCAGTTCATTCCGACGGAACCCCTACGAGCAGTACTTC.

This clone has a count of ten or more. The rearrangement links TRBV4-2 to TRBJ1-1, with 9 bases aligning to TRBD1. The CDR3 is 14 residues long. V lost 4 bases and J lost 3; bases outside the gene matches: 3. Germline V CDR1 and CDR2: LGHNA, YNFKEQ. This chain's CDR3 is CASSPRTGDTEAFF. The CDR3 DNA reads TGTGCCAGCAGCCCGCGGACAGGGGACACTGAAGCTTTCTTT.